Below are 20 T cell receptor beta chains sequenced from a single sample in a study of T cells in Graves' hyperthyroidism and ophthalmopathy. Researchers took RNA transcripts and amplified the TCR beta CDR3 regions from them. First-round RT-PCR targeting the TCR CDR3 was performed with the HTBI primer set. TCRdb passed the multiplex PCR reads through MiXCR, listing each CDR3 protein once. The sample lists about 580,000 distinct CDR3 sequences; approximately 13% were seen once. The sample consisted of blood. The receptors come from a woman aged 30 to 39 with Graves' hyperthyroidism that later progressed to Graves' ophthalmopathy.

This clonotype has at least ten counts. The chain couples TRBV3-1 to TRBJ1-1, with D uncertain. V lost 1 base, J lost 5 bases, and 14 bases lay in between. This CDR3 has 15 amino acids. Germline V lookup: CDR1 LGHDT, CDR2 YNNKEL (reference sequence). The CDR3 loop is CASSQAPTKFTEAFF. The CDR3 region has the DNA TGTGCCAGCAGCCAAGCCCCGACCAAATTTACTGAAGCTTTCTTT. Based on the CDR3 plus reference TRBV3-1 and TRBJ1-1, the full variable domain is DTAVSQTPKYLVTQMGNDKSIKCEQNLGHDTMYWYKQDSKKFLKIMFSYNNKELIINETVPNRFSPKSPDKAHLNLHINSLELGDSAVYFCASSQAPTKFTEAFFGQGTRLTVV.

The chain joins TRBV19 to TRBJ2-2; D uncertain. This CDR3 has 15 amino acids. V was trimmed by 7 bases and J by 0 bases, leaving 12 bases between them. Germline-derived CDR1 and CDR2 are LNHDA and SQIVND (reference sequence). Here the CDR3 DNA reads TGTGCCAGTACGAAGTGGACGGCGAACACCGGGGAGCTGTTTTTT. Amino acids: CASTKWTANTGELFF.

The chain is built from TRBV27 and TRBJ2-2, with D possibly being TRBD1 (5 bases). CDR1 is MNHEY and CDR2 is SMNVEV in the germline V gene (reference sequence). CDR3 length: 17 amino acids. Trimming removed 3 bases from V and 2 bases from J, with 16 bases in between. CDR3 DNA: TGTGCCAGCAGTTTTGGGGCCCACGTCACAAACACCGGGGAGCTGTTTTTT. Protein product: CASSFGAHVTNTGELFF.

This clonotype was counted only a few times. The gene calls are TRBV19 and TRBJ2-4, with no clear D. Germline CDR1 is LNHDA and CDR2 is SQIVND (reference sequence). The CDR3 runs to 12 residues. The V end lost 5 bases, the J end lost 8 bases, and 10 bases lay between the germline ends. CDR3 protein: CASSLRRDIQYF. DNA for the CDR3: TGTGCCAGTAGTCTTCGACGAGACATTCAGTACTTC.

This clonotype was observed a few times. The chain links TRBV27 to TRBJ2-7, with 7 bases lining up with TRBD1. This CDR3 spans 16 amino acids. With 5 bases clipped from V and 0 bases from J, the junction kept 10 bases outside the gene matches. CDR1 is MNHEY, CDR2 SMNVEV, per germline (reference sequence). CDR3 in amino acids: CASSGNPGQPSYEQYF. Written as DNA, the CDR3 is TGTGCCAGCAGTGGCAATCCGGGACAGCCCTCCTACGAGCAGTACTTC.

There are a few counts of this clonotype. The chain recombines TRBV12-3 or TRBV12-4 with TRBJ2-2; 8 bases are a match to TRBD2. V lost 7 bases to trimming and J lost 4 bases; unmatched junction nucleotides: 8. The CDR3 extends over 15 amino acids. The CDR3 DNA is TGTGCCAGCATTCTAAGCGGGAGCGGCACCGGGGAGCTGTTTTTT. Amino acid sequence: CASILSGSGTGELFF.

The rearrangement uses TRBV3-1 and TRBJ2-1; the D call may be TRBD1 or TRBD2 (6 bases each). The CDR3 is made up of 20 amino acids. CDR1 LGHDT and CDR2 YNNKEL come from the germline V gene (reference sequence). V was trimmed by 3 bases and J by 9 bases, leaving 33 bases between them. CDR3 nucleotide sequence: TGTGCCAGCAGCCAGGACTCCGGACAGTTTGGTACTAGCAGCCAGCGTGAGCAGTTCTTC. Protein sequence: CASSQDSGQFGTSSQREQFF.

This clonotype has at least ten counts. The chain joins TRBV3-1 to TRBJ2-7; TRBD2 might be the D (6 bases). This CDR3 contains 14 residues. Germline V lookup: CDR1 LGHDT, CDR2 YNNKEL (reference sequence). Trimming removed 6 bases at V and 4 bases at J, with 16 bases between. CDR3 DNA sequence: TGTGCCAGCAGATCGACCCGGCGGGGATACGAGCAGTACTTC. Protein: CASRSTRRGYEQYF.

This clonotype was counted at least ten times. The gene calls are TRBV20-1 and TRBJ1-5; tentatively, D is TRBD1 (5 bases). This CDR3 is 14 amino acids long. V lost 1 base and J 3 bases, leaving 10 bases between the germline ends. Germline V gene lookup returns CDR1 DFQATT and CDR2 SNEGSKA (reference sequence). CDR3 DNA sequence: TGCAGTGCTAGAGGGCAGGGCCCCAATCAGCCCCAGCATTTT. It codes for CSARGQGPNQPQHF.

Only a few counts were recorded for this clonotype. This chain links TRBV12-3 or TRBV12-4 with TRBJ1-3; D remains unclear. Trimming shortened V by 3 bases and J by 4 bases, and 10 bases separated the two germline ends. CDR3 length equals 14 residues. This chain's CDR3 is CASSLSGAGNTIYF. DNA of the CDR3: TGTGCCAGCAGTTTGTCTGGAGCCGGAAACACCATATATTTT.

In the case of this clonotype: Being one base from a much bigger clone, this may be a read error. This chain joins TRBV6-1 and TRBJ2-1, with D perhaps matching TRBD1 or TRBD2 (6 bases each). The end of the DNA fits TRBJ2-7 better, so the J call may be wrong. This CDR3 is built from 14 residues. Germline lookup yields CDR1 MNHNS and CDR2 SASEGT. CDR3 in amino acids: CATSRGRVYNEQYF. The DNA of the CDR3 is TGTGCCACTTCTCGGGGGCGGGTATACAATGAGCAGTACTTC.

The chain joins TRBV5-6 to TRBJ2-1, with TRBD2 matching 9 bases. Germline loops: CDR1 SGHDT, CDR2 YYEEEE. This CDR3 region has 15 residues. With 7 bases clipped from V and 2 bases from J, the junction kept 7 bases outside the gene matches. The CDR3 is CASCLLAGAYNEQFF. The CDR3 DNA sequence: TGTGCCAGCTGCCTATTAGCGGGAGCCTACAATGAGCAGTTCTTC.

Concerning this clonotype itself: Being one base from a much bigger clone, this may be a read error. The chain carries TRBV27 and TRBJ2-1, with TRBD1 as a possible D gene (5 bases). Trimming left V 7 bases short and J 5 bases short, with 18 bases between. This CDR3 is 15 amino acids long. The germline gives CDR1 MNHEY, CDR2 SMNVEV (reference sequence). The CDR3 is CASNSPGEGDNEQFF. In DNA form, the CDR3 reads TGTGCCAGCAATTCCCCCGGAGAAGGGGACAATGAGCAGTTCTTC.

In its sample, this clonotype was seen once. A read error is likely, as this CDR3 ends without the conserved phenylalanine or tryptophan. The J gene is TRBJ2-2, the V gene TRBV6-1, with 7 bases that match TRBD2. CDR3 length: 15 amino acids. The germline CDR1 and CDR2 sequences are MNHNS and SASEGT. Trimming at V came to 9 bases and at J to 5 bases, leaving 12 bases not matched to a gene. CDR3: CASRQWNSGTGELFV. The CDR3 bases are TGTGCCAGTCGACAATGGAATAGCGGGACCGGGGAGCTGTTTGTT.

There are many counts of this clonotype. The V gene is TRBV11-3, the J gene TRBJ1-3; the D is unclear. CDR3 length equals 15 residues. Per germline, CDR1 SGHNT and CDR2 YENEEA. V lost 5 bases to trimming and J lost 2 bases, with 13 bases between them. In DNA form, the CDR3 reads TGTGCCAGCAGCCCCGGGAGGGCAACTGGAAACACCATATATTTT. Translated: CASSPGRATGNTIYF.

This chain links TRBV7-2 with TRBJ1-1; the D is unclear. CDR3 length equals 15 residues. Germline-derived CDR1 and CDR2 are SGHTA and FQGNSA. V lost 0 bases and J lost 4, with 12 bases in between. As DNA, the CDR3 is TGTGCCAGCAGCTTAGCCACAGCTTTCCCCACTGAAGCTTTCTTT. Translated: CASSLATAFPTEAFF.

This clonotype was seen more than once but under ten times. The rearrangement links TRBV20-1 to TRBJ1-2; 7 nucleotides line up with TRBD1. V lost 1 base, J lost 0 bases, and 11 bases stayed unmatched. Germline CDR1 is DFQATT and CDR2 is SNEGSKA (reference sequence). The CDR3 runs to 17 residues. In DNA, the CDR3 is TGCAGTGCTAGAGGGCGGGGGGGGGACAGTTCTAACTATGGCTACACCTTC. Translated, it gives CSARGRGGDSSNYGYTF.

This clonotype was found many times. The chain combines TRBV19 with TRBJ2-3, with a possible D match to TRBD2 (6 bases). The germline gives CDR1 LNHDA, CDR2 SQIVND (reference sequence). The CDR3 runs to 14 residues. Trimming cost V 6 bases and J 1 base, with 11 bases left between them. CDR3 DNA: TGTGCCAGTAGGTCGGAGGGAGGCACAGATACGCAGTATTTT. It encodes CASRSEGGTDTQYF. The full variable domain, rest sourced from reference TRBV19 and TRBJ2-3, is DGGITQSPKYLFRKEGQNVTLSCEQNLNHDAMYWYRQDPGQGLRLIYYSQIVNDFQKGDIAEGYSVSREKKESFPLTVTSAQKNPTAFYLCASRSEGGTDTQYFGPGTRLTVL.

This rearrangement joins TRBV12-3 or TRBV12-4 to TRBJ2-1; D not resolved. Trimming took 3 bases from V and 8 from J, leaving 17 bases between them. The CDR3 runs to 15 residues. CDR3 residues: CASSFIGVSEYEQFF. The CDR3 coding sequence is TGTGCCAGCAGTTTTATTGGGGTATCGGAGTATGAGCAGTTCTTC.

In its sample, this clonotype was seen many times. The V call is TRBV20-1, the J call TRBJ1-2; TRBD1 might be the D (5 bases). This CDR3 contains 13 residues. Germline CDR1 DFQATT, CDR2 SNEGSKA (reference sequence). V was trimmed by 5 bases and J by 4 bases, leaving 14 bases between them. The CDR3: CSALMGQGYGYTF. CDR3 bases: TGCAGTGCTCTGATGGGGCAGGGCTATGGCTACACCTTC.